In its sample, the clone carrying this T cell receptor beta chain was seen a few times. Trimming cost V 5 bases and J 5 bases; bases outside gene matches: 6. Germline lookup yields CDR1 MDHEN and CDR2 SYDVKM. The CDR3 is made up of 15 amino acids. The data originate from a study of early T cells in non-severe SARS-CoV-2 infection. On the study more broadly: Unsorted whole-blood RNA was sequenced in bulk, leaving chains unpaired.

Unique molecular identifiers were affixed to single, distinct cDNA molecules. TCRdb re-analysed the 5' RACE reads in MiXCR, keeping a single row per CDR3 protein. In the table there are approximately 18,000 distinct CDR3 sequences, approximately 5.4% of which are singletons. This receptor was taken from an adult who was a healthcare worker with PCR-confirmed SARS-CoV-2 infection or an uninfected control (not recorded which). Sequenced material: whole blood. This chain uses TRBV28 with TRBJ2-1; TRBD2 matches 10 bases. The CDR3 loop is CASSPLAGVDNEQFF. The CDR3 DNA reads as TGTGCCAGCAGTCCTCTAGCGGGAGTTGACAATGAGCAGTTCTTC.